This section outlines one T cell receptor beta chain sequence together with its context. This entry comes from a study of OX40 agonist ivuxolimab in advanced cancers. Assay: immunoSEQ multiplex PCR; the TCRdb copy retains only in-frame clones and omits some. Of 45,000 to 65,000 clones listed, about 90% are singletons. From germline, CDR1 is GTSNPN and CDR2 SVGIG (reference sequence). Trimming took 0 bases from V and 6 from J; bases not matched to a gene: 16. The CDR3 runs 18 residues. The rearrangement links TRBV30 to TRBJ2-7; TRBD2 matches at 11 bases. The sequencing used CD4+ or CD8+ T cells sorted from blood, collected in a trial of the OX40 agonist ivuxolimab. The sequence came from an adult with an advanced solid tumor such as melanoma, head and neck, liver or kidney cancer. The CDR3 DNA reads as TGTGCCTGGAGTGTACAGACCCATAGCGGGAGGGGCGAAAGCGAGCAGTACTTC. This encodes CAWSVQTHSGRGESEQYF.